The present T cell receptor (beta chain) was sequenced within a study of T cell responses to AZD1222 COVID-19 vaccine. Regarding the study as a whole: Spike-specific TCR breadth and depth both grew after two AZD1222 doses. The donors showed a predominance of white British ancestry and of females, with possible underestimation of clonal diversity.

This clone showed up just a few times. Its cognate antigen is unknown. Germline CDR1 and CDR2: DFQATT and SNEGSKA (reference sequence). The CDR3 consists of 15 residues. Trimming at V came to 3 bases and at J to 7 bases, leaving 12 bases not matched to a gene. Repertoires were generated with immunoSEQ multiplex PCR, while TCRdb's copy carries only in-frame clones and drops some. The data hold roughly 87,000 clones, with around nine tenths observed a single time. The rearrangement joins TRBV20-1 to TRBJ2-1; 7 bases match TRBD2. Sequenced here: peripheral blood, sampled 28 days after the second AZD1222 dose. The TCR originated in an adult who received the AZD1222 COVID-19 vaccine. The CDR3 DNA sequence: TGCAGTGCTAGTAAGACTAGCATAACCCGAAATGAGCAGTTCTTC. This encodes CSASKTSITRNEQFF.